Reported below is one T cell receptor beta chain. These data originate in a study of technical replicates of blood from several donors. Germline loops: CDR1 SGHRS, CDR2 YFSETQ. V was cut by 4 bases and J by 6 bases, with 11 bases left in between. The CDR3 length is 13 residues. Only in-frame clones appear in the TCRdb table, and some are missing; sequencing was by immunoSEQ multiplex PCR. The top ten clones hold approximately 0.25% of a sample with 70,000 to 75,000 clones, around 95% of them seen once. Sequenced input: T cells isolated from PBMCs. The V gene is TRBV5-1, the J gene TRBJ1-5, with D possibly matching TRBD1 (5 bases). This TCR was recovered from a human donor in good health. CDR3 sequence: CASSPGIGQPQHF. The DNA for the CDR3 is TGCGCCAGCAGCCCAGGGATAGGTCAGCCCCAGCATTTT.